The 20 T cell receptor beta chains reported below all come from one sample, sequenced in a study of T cells in Graves' hyperthyroidism and ophthalmopathy. The investigators amplified TCR beta CDR3 regions from RNA transcripts. First-round RT-PCR of the TCR CDR3 relied on the HTBI primer set. TCRdb analysed the multiplex PCR reads with MiXCR anew, one entry per CDR3 protein. The sample has approximately 410,000 distinct CDR3 sequences, around 15% seen once. Sequenced sample: blood. Source of these receptors: a woman under 30 with Graves' hyperthyroidism.

This clonotype has at least ten counts. The chain has TRBV6-1 and TRBJ1-3; D remains ambiguous. The germline CDR1 and CDR2 sequences are MNHNS and SASEGT. Deletions cut 3 bases from V and 1 base from J, with 13 bases between. The CDR3 runs 16 residues. In DNA, the CDR3 is TGTGCCAGCAGTGACCGGAGGGAAGGGTCTGGAAACACCATATATTTT. Translation: CASSDRREGSGNTIYF.

This clonotype was counted between two and nine times. The rearrangement uses TRBV12-5 and TRBJ1-1, with TRBD1 matching over 10 bases. The junction had 10 bases not matched to a gene; V was cut back by 7 bases and J by 11 bases. CDR3 size: 13 residues. CDR1 LGHNT and CDR2 FRNRAP come from the germline V gene. The CDR3 region has the DNA TGTGCTAGTGCCTCCCGGGACAGGGGAATGGCTTTCTTT. Translated: CASASRDRGMAFF.

This clonotype was picked up many times. The chain links TRBV20-1 to TRBJ2-3; 7 bases are shared with TRBD2. The CDR3 length is 15 residues. CDR1 is DFQATT, CDR2 SNEGSKA, per germline (reference sequence). The ends lost 3 bases at V and 3 bases at J; junction bases unmatched: 9. The DNA of the CDR3 is TGCAGTGCTAGTGGGGGGGAGGGTACGACAGATACGCAGTATTTT. Its protein product is CSASGGEGTTDTQYF.

This clonotype was detected ten times or more. This sequence joins TRBV30 and TRBJ2-7; no clear D. The CDR3 is 15 residues long. V lost 2 bases and J 2 bases, leaving 16 bases between the germline ends. CDR1 and CDR2 (germline): GTSNPN, SVGIG (reference sequence). CDR3 coding DNA: TGTGCCTGGAGTCAAGAGGAATACCCTACCTACGAGCAGTACTTC. Encoded protein: CAWSQEEYPTYEQYF.

This clonotype was picked up many times. V usage is TRBV27 and J usage is TRBJ2-7; 11 nucleotides line up with TRBD2. The V and J ends lost 2 bases and 4 bases, in that order; junction bases with no gene match: 4. This CDR3 comprises 15 residues. The germline V gene encodes CDR1 MNHEY and CDR2 SMNVEV (reference sequence). The chain's CDR3 is CASSLTSGSRYEQYF. The CDR3 DNA sequence: TGTGCCAGCAGTTTAACTAGCGGGAGTAGGTACGAGCAGTACTTC.

This clonotype was recorded at least ten times. This chain's CDR3 is CSVGTLTGPSSYEQYF. The CDR3 DNA follows: TGCAGCGTCGGCACTTTAACAGGGCCCAGCTCCTACGAGCAGTACTTC. The V gene is TRBV29-1, the J gene TRBJ2-7, with D maybe TRBD1 (6 bases). Trimming took 6 bases from V and 0 from J, leaving 21 bases between them. The germline V gene encodes CDR1 SQVTM and CDR2 ANQGSEA. This CDR3 spans 16 amino acids.

This clonotype was observed many times. The gene calls are TRBV6-1 and TRBJ2-1, with D perhaps TRBD1 (6 bases). The CDR3 consists of 12 residues. CDR1 and CDR2 (germline): MNHNS, SASEGT. V dropped 10 bases and J dropped 5 bases, with 12 bases sitting between them. CDR3 region: CAIRQANNEQFF. The CDR3 DNA is TGTGCCATCCGACAGGCGAACAATGAGCAGTTCTTC.

The sample holds a few counts of this clonotype. This chain links TRBV6-1 with TRBJ1-4, with D possibly being TRBD1 (6 bases). The CDR3 has 15 amino acids. Trimming removed 5 bases from V and 2 bases from J, with 12 bases in between. Germline CDR1 is MNHNS and CDR2 is SASEGT. The CDR3 protein is CASSQGMWTNEKLFF. The CDR3 nucleotides are TGTGCCAGCAGTCAGGGGATGTGGACTAATGAAAAACTGTTTTTT.

This chain uses TRBV10-3 with TRBJ2-4; D is possibly TRBD1 (6 bases). The V and J ends lost 2 bases and 0 bases respectively, with 14 bases between them. Germline V gene sequence: CDR1 ENHRY, CDR2 SYGVKD. The CDR3 is 17 amino acids. The CDR3 DNA reads as TGTGCCATCAGTGAGAGGGACACCCAGCTAGCCAAAAACATTCAGTACTTC. The encoded protein is CAISERDTQLAKNIQYF.

This chain connects TRBV5-6 to TRBJ1-6; no firm D call. Germline lookup yields CDR1 SGHDT and CDR2 YYEEEE. V was cut by 0 bases and J by 7 bases, with 8 bases left in between. The CDR3 has 14 amino acids. As DNA, the CDR3 is TGTGCCAGCAGCTTGGAGGTGGTAAATTCACCCCTCCACTTT. It encodes CASSLEVVNSPLHF.

The chain uses TRBV9 and TRBJ2-3; tentatively, D is TRBD2 (6 bases). Germline-derived CDR1 and CDR2 are SGDLS and YYNGEE. The CDR3 extends over 15 amino acids. Trimming removed 0 bases from V and 2 bases from J, with 10 bases in between. The CDR3: CASSVVERVTDTQYF. As DNA, the CDR3 is TGTGCCAGCAGCGTAGTGGAGCGGGTCACAGATACGCAGTATTTT.

This clonotype was counted many times. The chain uses TRBV12-3 or TRBV12-4 and TRBJ2-1; D is ambiguous. The CDR3 covers 16 residues. V lost 0 bases to trimming and J lost 8 bases, with 17 bases between them. The CDR3 DNA is TGTGCCAGCAGTTTAGCCCGAACCCTCCCAGTGGATGAGCAGTTCTTC. This encodes CASSLARTLPVDEQFF.

The chain employs TRBV3-1 and TRBJ2-1; a weak D match, TRBD2 (5 bases). The germline V gene has CDR1 LGHDT and CDR2 YNNKEL (reference sequence). This CDR3 comprises 13 residues. Trimming removed 0 bases from V and 12 bases from J, with 12 bases in between. DNA for the CDR3: TGTGCCAGCAGCCAAGAGGGCCACCGGGGGCAGTTCTTC. Translation gives CASSQEGHRGQFF.

The genes are TRBV7-3 and TRBJ2-2; TRBD1 matches 7 bases. The CDR3 spans 19 residues. Germline trimming cut 1 base from V and 0 bases from J; bases unmatched to any gene: 11. CDR1 is SGHTA and CDR2 is FQGTGA in the germline V gene. The CDR3 DNA is TGTGCCAGCAGCTTAAGGGGTGGGACAGACTTCGCGAACACCGGGGAGCTGTTTTTT. Its translation is CASSLRGGTDFANTGELFF.

This clonotype has at least ten counts. The rearrangement uses TRBV6-6 and TRBJ2-2; a weak D match, TRBD2 (6 bases). V shed 1 base and J shed 7 bases, with 13 bases lying between them. Germline V CDR1 and CDR2: MNHNY, SVGAGI (reference sequence). The CDR3 has 15 residues. CDR3 residues: CASSYFGGVVGELFF. For the CDR3, the DNA is TGTGCCAGCAGTTACTTCGGGGGAGTGGTCGGGGAGCTGTTTTTT.

In this sample, this clonotype turned up many times. The chain uses TRBV20-1 and TRBJ2-3; D is possibly TRBD1 (6 bases). Germline CDR1 DFQATT, CDR2 SNEGSKA (reference sequence). The CDR3 covers 15 residues. V was clipped by 0 bases and J by 7 bases, with 17 bases between them. The CDR3 loop reads CSARDGSGDSNTQYF. For the CDR3, the DNA is TGCAGTGCTAGAGATGGGTCAGGGGATTCTAATACGCAGTATTTT.

Ten or more counts support this clonotype. The CDR3 region is CASSLTGFEQFF. CDR3 DNA sequence: TGTGCCAGCAGCCTAACAGGGTTTGAGCAGTTCTTC. This chain uses TRBV5-5 with TRBJ2-1, with D possibly TRBD1 on 6 matching bases. CDR3 length: 12 amino acids. V lost 4 bases, J lost 9 bases, and 11 bases lay in between. Germline values: CDR1 SGHKS, CDR2 YYEKEE (reference sequence).

The CDR3 bases are TGCAGTGCTAGAGATGGATTAGCGGGAGGGCCGTGGAATGAGCAGTTCTTC. Residues: CSARDGLAGGPWNEQFF. The chain joins TRBV20-1 to TRBJ2-1; 11 bases line up with TRBD2. Germline assignment: CDR1 DFQATT and CDR2 SNEGSKA (reference sequence). V lost 0 bases, J lost 7 bases, and 11 bases stayed unmatched. This CDR3 comprises 17 residues.

This clonotype was seen ten or more times. The chain has TRBV7-9 and TRBJ2-5; D is ambiguous. This CDR3 spans 15 amino acids. Trimming removed 3 bases at V and 1 base at J, with 12 bases between. CDR1 and CDR2 (germline): SEHNR, FQNEAQ (reference sequence). The CDR3 sequence: CASSFGRNLQETQYF. As DNA, the CDR3 is TGTGCCAGCAGCTTCGGCAGGAATCTCCAAGAGACCCAGTACTTC.

This clonotype showed up many times. V and J are TRBV6-4 and TRBJ2-1; 10 bases are shared with TRBD2. The CDR3 runs to 16 residues. Germline trimming cut 0 bases from V and 6 bases from J; bases unmatched to any gene: 5. The V gene's germline CDR1 is MRHNA and CDR2 SNTAGT. The CDR3 region is CASSDSASGSSNEQFF. The CDR3 region has the DNA TGTGCCAGCAGTGACTCAGCTAGCGGGAGCTCCAATGAGCAGTTCTTC.